Here is one T cell receptor beta chain with its context. The data derive from a study of blood T cell repertoires in COVID-19. Turning to the study itself: Sites in the United States, Italy and Spain provided acute and convalescent COVID-19 samples.

Sequencing was performed with immunoSEQ multiplex PCR; in TCRdb, only in-frame clones are kept and a portion is missing. In the table there are a few hundred thousand clones, over 75% of which are singletons. Two consecutive negative NP/OP PCR tests, clearance, or resolved symptoms defined Cohort 3 recovery. CDR1 is MGHRA, CDR2 YSYEKL, per germline. V was pared by 0 bases and J by 6 bases, with 6 bases between. CDR3 size: 12 residues. The chain employs TRBV4-1 and TRBJ2-7; no clear D. This clonotype was obtained from a young woman who had recovered from COVID-19. The sequencing input was PBMCs or T cells enriched from blood (not recorded which). For the CDR3, the DNA is TGCGCCAGCAGCCAAGATTTTCGCGAGCAGTACTTC. Protein sequence: CASSQDFREQYF.